The text below deals with one TCR beta chain. This CDR3 has 15 amino acids. V lost 0 bases to trimming and J lost 6 bases; unmatched junction nucleotides: 7. Germline V CDR1 and CDR2: GTSNPN, SVGIG (reference sequence). Healthy donors had no documented immune events, such as infections, while sampled. This specimen belongs to a study of identifying expanded T cells in peripheral blood. Profiled with immunoSEQ multiplex PCR; TCRdb holds only in-frame clones, not every one. Here the sample spans about 91,000 clones, 70% to 90% being singletons. The gene calls are TRBV30 and TRBJ1-1, with 10 nucleotides matching TRBD1. This clonotype was sampled from a person between 18 and 69 years old in good health. The source material was blood. The CDR3, as DNA: TGTGCCTGGAGTGTTTTGACAGGGGGCGTTTCTGAAGCTTTCTTT. It translates to CAWSVLTGGVSEAFF.